This entry is about one T cell receptor (beta chain). Generated by immunoSEQ multiplex PCR, the TCRdb table keeps only in-frame clones and is missing some. The sample has around 50,000 clones, approximately 96% seen once; the top ten hold around 0.078%. The data were taken from a study of T cells after somatic rescue of genetic block. The CDR3 has 13 residues. Germline CDR1 reads MNHEY; CDR2 reads SVGAGI. The germline V and J ends were trimmed by 5 bases and 7 bases, with 12 bases remaining between them. The chain joins TRBV6-5 to TRBJ2-1; D may match TRBD1 or TRBD2 (5 bases each). The source is a child less than two years old. Specimen: peripheral blood mononuclear cells (PBMCs). In DNA form, the CDR3 reads TGTGCCAGCAGTCAAACGAGGGGAAATGAGCAGTTCTTC. This encodes CASSQTRGNEQFF.